These 27 T cell receptor beta chains were all obtained from the same sample, sequenced in a study of shared clonotypes between healthy human individuals (dated by TCRdb to 2020 to 2022). Library prep was done by the immunoSEQ multiplex PCR assay. TCRdb mirrors the immuneACCESS table, restricted to in-frame sequences. Some clones are absent from its copies; in checked studies, under half trace to an unresolved V gene, and the reason for the others is unknown. In all, the sample holds roughly 2,300,000 clones, and about 90% of those were seen once. The top ten clones comprise around 0.38% of the sample. Sample: naive CD4+ T cells from PBMCs. The sample's cell subset or site label is to be understood as: CD45RA+ positively selected. The receptors were gathered from a man younger than 35 in good health. Some clones in this sample may be carry-over from other donors' samples.

With respect to this clone: Other DNA sequences in the same sample also yield this CDR3. This sequence joins TRBV11-2 and TRBJ2-3; D is undetermined. This CDR3 has 14 residues. Trimming took off 1 base at V and 0 bases at J, with 5 bases between the two ends. CDR1 is SGHAT and CDR2 is FQNNGV in the germline V gene. The CDR3 loop reads CASSLGLSTDTQYF. The CDR3 bases are TGTGCCAGCAGCTTAGGGCTAAGCACAGATACGCAGTATTTT.

On this clone: This specimen includes other DNA sequences encoding the same CDR3. The DNA for the CDR3 is TGTGCCAGCAGCCCTAACAGGGACGAGCAGTACTTC. Its protein product is CASSPNRDEQYF. This chain joins TRBV11-2 and TRBJ2-7, with a weak D call TRBD1 (6 bases). CDR3 size: 12 residues. Trimming left V 5 bases short and J 5 bases short, with 10 bases between. The germline CDR1 and CDR2 sequences are SGHAT and FQNNGV.

This chain links TRBV15 with TRBJ1-2; D might be TRBD1 (5 bases). Trimming took off 1 base at V and 4 bases at J, with 13 bases between the two ends. The CDR3 extends over 15 amino acids. Germline-derived CDR1 and CDR2 are LNHNV and YYDKDF (reference sequence). The CDR3 here is CATSRGWGGTYGYTF. CDR3 coding DNA: TGTGCCACCAGCAGAGGGTGGGGAGGGACCTATGGCTACACCTTC.

The chain has TRBV19 and TRBJ1-3; D gene unclear. The ends were cut back, 10 bases at V and 0 bases at J, with 7 bases in the middle. CDR3 length: 12 residues. Germline CDR1 LNHDA, CDR2 SQIVND (reference sequence). The CDR3 protein is CATRISGNTIYF. CDR3 nucleotides: TGTGCCACCAGAATCTCTGGAAACACCATATATTTT.

The chain combines TRBV12-5 with TRBJ2-7, with 8 positions matching TRBD1. From germline, CDR1 is LGHNT and CDR2 FRNRAP. CDR3 size: 20 residues. With 6 bases clipped from V and 0 bases from J, the junction kept 22 bases outside the gene matches. The CDR3 protein is CASGSSDGQGAHRSSYEQYF. The CDR3 bases are TGTGCTAGTGGCTCTTCCGACGGGCAGGGGGCTCATAGGAGCTCCTACGAGCAGTACTTC.

J is TRBJ2-7 and V is TRBV11-2; 8 nucleotides agree with TRBD1. Germline lookup yields CDR1 SGHAT and CDR2 FQNNGV. V shed 7 bases and J 5 bases; nucleotides not matched to a gene: 13. The CDR3 contains 15 residues. The CDR3, as DNA: TGTGCCAGCACCAACCGGCCAGGGGGCATCGACGAGCAGTACTTC. Translated: CASTNRPGGIDEQYF.

V usage is TRBV28 and J usage is TRBJ1-1; D unclear. Germline CDR1 and CDR2: MDHEN and SYDVKM. The V gene lost 5 bases and the J gene lost 0 bases, with 13 bases spanning the gap. This CDR3 has 15 amino acids. DNA of the CDR3: TGTGCCAGCAGTCCGCGGCGTTCTATGAACACTGAAGCTTTCTTT. Translation gives CASSPRRSMNTEAFF. Combining the CDR3 with reference TRBV28 and TRBJ1-1 gives the whole variable domain DVKVTQSSRYLVKRTGEKVFLECVQDMDHENMFWYRQDPGLGLRLIYFSYDVKMKEKGDIPEGYSVSREKKERFSLILESASTNQTSMYLCASSPRRSMNTEAFFGQGTRLTVV.

This clone was seen only a few times. The sample contains more than one DNA sequence encoding this CDR3. The chain has TRBV30 and TRBJ1-5; D gene ambiguous. Germline loops: CDR1 GTSNPN, CDR2 SVGIG (reference sequence). This CDR3 spans 15 amino acids. The V end was cut by 0 bases, the J end by 0 bases, with 9 bases between. This CDR3 reads CAWSVGDYSNQPQHF. CDR3 sequence (DNA): TGTGCCTGGAGTGTAGGAGATTATAGCAATCAGCCCCAGCATTTT.

The V and J genes are TRBV6-4 and TRBJ2-7, with D unclear. Trimming left V 2 bases short and J 5 bases short, with 16 bases between. The CDR3 spans 15 residues. CDR1 is MRHNA, CDR2 SNTAGT, per germline. CDR3 in amino acids: CASSDPRHSVHEQYF. Written as DNA, the CDR3 is TGTGCCAGCAGTGACCCTAGACACTCCGTCCACGAGCAGTACTTC.

V and J are TRBV29-1 and TRBJ2-2, with 8 bases lining up with TRBD1. V was clipped by 6 bases and J by 1 base; unmatched bases: 7. CDR1 and CDR2 from the germline V gene are SQVTM and ANQGSEA. CDR3 length equals 15 residues. The CDR3 coding sequence is TGCAGCGTGCTTATAACAGGGGGGAACACCGGGGAGCTGTTTTTT. It translates to CSVLITGGNTGELFF.

Points on this clone: In the same sample, other DNA sequences code for this CDR3. The chain carries TRBV7-3 and TRBJ2-1, with TRBD1 matching over 10 bases. Germline values: CDR1 SGHTA, CDR2 FQGTGA. This CDR3 is built from 14 residues. The trim removed 2 bases at V and 10 bases at J, leaving 5 bases unmatched. CDR3 nucleotides: TGTGCCAGCAGCTTACGGGACAGGGGCAACGAGCAGTTCTTC. It specifies CASSLRDRGNEQFF.

The V gene is TRBV21-1, the J gene TRBJ2-5; TRBD2 is the table's D call, not checked against the DNA. TRBV21-1 is marked as a pseudogene. This CDR3 has 14 residues. Written as DNA, the CDR3 is TGTGCCAGCAGTACGGGGACTGCGCAAGAGACCCATTACTTC. Its protein is CASSTGTAQETHYF.

V and J are TRBV28 and TRBJ1-5; D gene unclear. V was trimmed by 3 bases and J by 0 bases, leaving 12 bases between them. Germline CDR1 reads MDHEN; CDR2 reads SYDVKM. This CDR3 is built from 16 residues. CDR3 in DNA: TGTGCCAGCAGTTTGATGCCCCGTTATAGCAATCAGCCCCAGCATTTT. It is translated as CASSLMPRYSNQPQHF.

The J gene is TRBJ1-5, the V gene TRBV6-1; no clear D. The CDR3 is 13 amino acids. Germline V lookup: CDR1 MNHNS, CDR2 SASEGT. Trimming shortened V by 7 bases and J by 3 bases, and 10 bases separated the two germline ends. In DNA form, the CDR3 reads TGTGCCAGCACAGAAACCTACAATCAGCCCCAGCATTTT. Protein product: CASTETYNQPQHF.

For the CDR3, the DNA is TGTGCCAGCAGTTATCAGGGAGCGCAGTATTTT. It encodes CASSYQGAQYF. This sequence joins TRBV6-5 and TRBJ2-3; TRBD1 or TRBD2 may be the D gene (5 bases each). Trimming stripped 3 bases from V and 10 bases from J, with 8 bases between. CDR3 length: 11 amino acids. Per the germline V gene, CDR1 is MNHEY and CDR2 is SVGAGI.

The J gene is TRBJ1-2, the V gene TRBV5-1; D is undetermined. The CDR3 is 12 amino acids. Trimming removed 3 bases from V and 1 base from J, with 4 bases in between. From germline, CDR1 is SGHRS and CDR2 YFSETQ. The CDR3 region is CASSSRNYGYTF. The CDR3 bases are TGCGCCAGCAGCTCCCGTAACTATGGCTACACCTTC.

The chain is built from TRBV29-1 and TRBJ2-7, with TRBD1 identical over 8 bases. Germline-derived CDR1 and CDR2 are SQVTM and ANQGSEA. CDR3 length: 13 residues. Losses at the gene ends were 5 bases for V and 5 bases for J; bases not matched to a gene: 8. This CDR3 is CSVKGQGFDEQYF. CDR3 nucleotide sequence: TGCAGCGTTAAAGGACAGGGCTTCGACGAGCAGTACTTC.

The rearrangement links TRBV5-5 to TRBJ2-7, with 12 bases aligning to TRBD2. V was pared by 4 bases and J by 10 bases, with 6 bases of the junction left unmatched. Germline CDR1 and CDR2: SGHKS and YYEKEE (reference sequence). The CDR3 has 13 residues. CDR3 in amino acids: CASSAGTSGSQYF. The CDR3 nucleotides read TGTGCCAGCAGCGCGGGGACTAGCGGGTCCCAGTACTTC.

This clone has only one observation. This chain links TRBV18 with TRBJ2-7; D is ambiguous. The CDR3 totals 12 residues. V lost 4 bases and J lost 4, with 8 bases in between. The germline V gene encodes CDR1 KGHSH and CDR2 LQKENI. In DNA form, the CDR3 reads TGTGCCAGCTCACTTAGGGTTTACGAGCAGTACTTC. Protein sequence: CASSLRVYEQYF.

The chain combines TRBV7-6 with TRBJ2-1; 8 positions match TRBD2. The CDR3 covers 15 residues. J gave up 6 bases and V 3 bases, and 7 bases lay outside the gene matches. Germline CDR1 SGHVS, CDR2 FNYEAQ. CDR3 amino acids: CASSFEAGVINEQFF. The CDR3 DNA follows: TGTGCCAGCAGCTTTGAAGCGGGGGTTATCAATGAGCAGTTCTTC.

The chain is built from TRBV27 and TRBJ1-1, with D unclear. Trimming cost V 5 bases and J 3 bases, with 4 bases left between them. The CDR3 loop spans 11 amino acids. Germline V CDR1 and CDR2: MNHEY, SMNVEV (reference sequence). The CDR3 loop is CASSRDTEAFF. The CDR3 region has the DNA TGTGCCAGCAGTAGGGACACTGAAGCTTTCTTT.

The chain recombines TRBV20-1 with TRBJ2-5, with a tentative D call TRBD1 (6 bases). CDR1 is DFQATT and CDR2 is SNEGSKA in the germline V gene (reference sequence). Deletions cut 6 bases from V and 3 bases from J, with 8 bases between. This CDR3 region has 11 residues. The CDR3 nucleotides read TGCAGTGCACGACAGGAAGAGACCCAGTACTTC. Translation gives CSARQEETQYF.

This sequence joins TRBV10-1 and TRBJ2-3, with 7 bases identical to TRBD2. J was trimmed by 2 bases and V by 2 bases; bases with no gene match: 7. Germline CDR1 WNHNN, CDR2 SYGVQD (reference sequence). The CDR3 is 16 amino acids. In DNA form, the CDR3 reads TGCGCCAGCAGTGAGGGGGGAGCGGGGCACACAGATACGCAGTATTTT. Its protein is CASSEGGAGHTDTQYF.

In its sample, this clone was seen once. The rearrangement joins TRBV5-5 to TRBJ2-5; 13 bases are a match to TRBD2. Trimming removed 4 bases from V and 5 bases from J; junction bases left unmatched: 5. Germline CDR1 SGHKS, CDR2 YYEKEE (reference sequence). The CDR3 extends over 15 amino acids. The CDR3 region is CASSPGLAGVETQYF. The CDR3 coding sequence is TGTGCCAGCAGCCCCGGACTAGCGGGAGTGGAGACCCAGTACTTC.

This chain links TRBV5-6 with TRBJ2-3; D remains ambiguous. The V gene's germline CDR1 is SGHDT and CDR2 YYEEEE. The CDR3 has 14 residues. Trimming removed 4 bases at V and 4 bases at J, with 13 bases between. The CDR3 DNA is TGTGCCAGCAGCACCGGACGTAGGGCAGATACGCAGTATTTT. This gives the protein CASSTGRRADTQYF. The full variable domain, its missing parts supplied by reference TRBV5-6 and TRBJ2-3, is DAGVTQSPTHLIKTRGQQVTLRCSPKSGHDTVSWYQQALGQGPQFIFQYYEEEERQRGNFPDRFSGHQFPNYSSELNVNALLLGDSALYLCASSTGRRADTQYFGPGTRLTVL.

The genes are TRBV5-1 and TRBJ2-1; 10 bases line up with TRBD1. The CDR3 covers 15 residues. Germline trimming cut 4 bases from V and 0 bases from J; bases unmatched to any gene: 1. Germline CDR1 and CDR2: SGHRS and YFSETQ. CDR3 protein: CASSGQGVSYNEQFF. CDR3 nucleotides: TGCGCCAGCAGCGGACAGGGGGTCTCCTACAATGAGCAGTTCTTC.

The count of this clone is one. V usage is TRBV29-1 and J usage is TRBJ1-2; tentatively, D is TRBD1 (5 bases). Germline-derived CDR1 and CDR2 are SQVTM and ANQGSEA. Trimming took off 3 bases at V and 3 bases at J, with 8 bases between the two ends. The CDR3 sequence is 12 residues long. CDR3 sequence: CSVEGRHYGYTF. The DNA for the CDR3 is TGCAGCGTTGAGGGACGGCACTATGGCTACACCTTC.